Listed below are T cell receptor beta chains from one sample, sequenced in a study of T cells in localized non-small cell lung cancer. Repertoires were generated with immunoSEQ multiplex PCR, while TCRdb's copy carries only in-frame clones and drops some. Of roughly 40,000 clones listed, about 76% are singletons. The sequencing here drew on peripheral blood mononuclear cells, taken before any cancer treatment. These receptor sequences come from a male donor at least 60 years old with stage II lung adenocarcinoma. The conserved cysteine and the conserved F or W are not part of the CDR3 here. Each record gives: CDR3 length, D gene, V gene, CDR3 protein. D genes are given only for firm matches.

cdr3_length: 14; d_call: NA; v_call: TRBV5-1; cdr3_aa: ASSTTGTKAGTEAF
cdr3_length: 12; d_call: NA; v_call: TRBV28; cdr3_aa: ASSFSAGHTEAF
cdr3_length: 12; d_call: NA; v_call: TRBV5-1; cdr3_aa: ASSLAGKGQPQH
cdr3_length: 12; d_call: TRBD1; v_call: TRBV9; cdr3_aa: ASSSDRGREKLF
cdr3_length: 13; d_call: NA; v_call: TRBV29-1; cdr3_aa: SVIFVGAHMYEQY
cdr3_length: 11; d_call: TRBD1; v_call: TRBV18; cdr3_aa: ASSPGQGAEAF
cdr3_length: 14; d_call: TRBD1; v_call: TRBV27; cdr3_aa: ASSLSGTGPSYEQY
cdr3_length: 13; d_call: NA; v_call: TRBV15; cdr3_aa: ATSRDGGPSEKLF
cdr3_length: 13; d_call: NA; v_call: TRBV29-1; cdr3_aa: SVEVVGPTTDTQY
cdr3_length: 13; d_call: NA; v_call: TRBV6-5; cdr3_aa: ASSYGRPSSYEQY
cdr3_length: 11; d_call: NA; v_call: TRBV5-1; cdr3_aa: ASSLIANTEAF
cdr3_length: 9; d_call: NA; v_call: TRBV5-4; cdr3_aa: ASSLADTQY
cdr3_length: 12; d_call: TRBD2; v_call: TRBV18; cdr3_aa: ASSPSGKGDTQY
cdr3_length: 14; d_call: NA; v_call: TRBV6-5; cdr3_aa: ASSYSSWGTNYEQY
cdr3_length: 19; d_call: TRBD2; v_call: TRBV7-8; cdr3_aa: ASSLDPRVAGGPETKNIQY